This TCR beta chain comes out of a study of cytomegalovirus exposure and HLA in healthy donors. For the study at large: One earlier analysis, a look at 180 million or so T cells, found almost 120 million unique TCR beta sequences. Regarding the study as a whole: The study put some 160 TCR beta chains on its list as cytomegalovirus-associated. Most of the TCR beta V segments (in an earlier analysis) were productive either about 87% or about 30% of the time. Available immune exposure information was restricted to CMV serostatus only.

Germline CDR1 reads SNHLY; CDR2 reads FYNNEI. The CDR3 is made up of 13 amino acids. On this clone itself: The antigen is unknown. At one end the junction does not follow the germline gene, possibly because of a read error.

Vbeta (60) and Jbeta (13) primers were used in the PCR. Method: immunoSEQ multiplex PCR; TCRdb's copy keeps in-frame clones and lacks some. The sample carries just under 95,000 clones, 60% to 85% recorded once. The genes are TRBV2 and TRBJ1-5; D is undetermined. The sequenced material came from PBMCs. The origin of this receptor is a man aged 45-65 years in good health and CMV-seropositive. The CDR3: CASSEGMNQPQHF. CDR3 nucleotide sequence: TGTGCCAGCAGCGAAGGTATGAATCAGCCCCAGCATTTT.